The clone carrying this T cell receptor (beta chain) was counted a few times. Template material for amplifying TCR beta CDR3 regions consisted of RNA transcripts. Primed by the HTBI set, a first-round RT-PCR was run on the TCR CDR3. MiXCR, applied by TCRdb to the multiplex PCR reads, yields one record per CDR3 protein. Among roughly 300,000 distinct CDR3 sequences, approximately 14% were seen once, and the ten largest hold 20% to 25%. This sample is part of a study of T cells in Graves' hyperthyroidism and ophthalmopathy. Looking at the study overall: Prior to any treatment, at the point of initial diagnosis, peripheral blood was collected.

Germline V lookup: CDR1 MDHEN, CDR2 SYDVKM. The trim removed 7 bases at V and 6 bases at J, leaving 8 bases unmatched. CDR3 length: 15 amino acids. The chain combines TRBV28 with TRBJ2-3; 12 nucleotides align to TRBD2. Material for sequencing was blood. The receptor's source is a woman under 40 with Graves' hyperthyroidism. CDR3 region: CASTTTSGRADTQYF. The DNA of the CDR3 is TGTGCCAGCACAACGACTAGCGGGAGAGCTGATACGCAGTATTTT.